This TCR beta chain was found in a study of shared clonotypes between healthy human individuals. With respect to this clone: Its antigen is not known.

Profiling relied on immunoSEQ multiplex PCR, and the TCRdb table lists in-frame clones only, not all of them. This sample yields about 1 million clones, of which 75% are seen a single time; about 1.5% belongs to the top ten. Study-wide results and limits: Donors were few, which limited the genetic and exposure-history diversity represented. The study found roughly 5.3% of naive CD4 clonotypes shared across a few donors.

Germline CDR1 is SNHLY and CDR2 is FYNNEI. The CDR3 length is 13 residues. Trimming left V 6 bases short and J 4 bases short, with 10 bases between. The chain has TRBV2 and TRBJ1-5, with a weak D call TRBD1 (5 bases). The receptor comes from a man in his late teens or twenties in good health. The sample taken for sequencing was memory CD4+ T cells sorted from blood. Noted subset: CD45RA-negative fraction. The CDR3 sequence is CASRAGWNQPQHF. In DNA form, the CDR3 reads TGTGCCAGCAGGGCAGGGTGGAATCAGCCCCAGCATTTT.